This TCR beta chain comes out of a study of T-cell memory formation after mild COVID-19. This clonotype has only a few counts. TCRdb redid the calling of the 5' RACE reads with MiXCR, one entry per CDR3 protein. The data contain under 250,000 distinct CDR3 sequences, more than 8% of them singletons. This receptor was identified in a man aged 18 to 29 who had mild COVID-19 (a few samples of this study predate the infection). Cell type and time point are not known. Material for sequencing was PBMCs or a T cell subset sorted from them (not recorded which).

The CDR3 DNA sequence: TGCAGTGCTAGAGATGGGGGACAGGGGACTGAAGCTTTCTTT. Encoded protein: CSARDGGQGTEAFF. The V and J genes are TRBV20-1 and TRBJ1-1; TRBD1 matches 10 bases. This CDR3 has 14 amino acids. J gave up 5 bases and V 0 bases, and 3 bases lay outside the gene matches. Germline CDR1 and CDR2: DFQATT and SNEGSKA (reference sequence).